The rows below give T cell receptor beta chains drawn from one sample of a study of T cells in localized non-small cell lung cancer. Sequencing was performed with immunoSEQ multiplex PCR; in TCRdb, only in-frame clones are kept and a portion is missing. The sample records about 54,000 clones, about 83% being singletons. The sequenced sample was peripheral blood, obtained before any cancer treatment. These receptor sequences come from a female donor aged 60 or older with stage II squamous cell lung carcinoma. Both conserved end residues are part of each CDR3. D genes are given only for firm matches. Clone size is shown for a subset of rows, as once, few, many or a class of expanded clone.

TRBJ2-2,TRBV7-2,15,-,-,TGTGCCAGCAATCCCGCCAGTTTAGTCACCGGGGAGCTGTTTTTT,CASNPASLVTGELFF
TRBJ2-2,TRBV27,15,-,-,TGTGCCAGCAGAACTGGACAGATTAACACCGGGGAGCTGTTTTTT,CASRTGQINTGELFF
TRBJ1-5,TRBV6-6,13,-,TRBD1,TGTGCCAGCATTACAGGGGTCAATCAGCCCCAGCATTTT,CASITGVNQPQHF
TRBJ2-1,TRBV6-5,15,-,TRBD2,TGTGCCAGCATTCCGGCGGCGGGGGGGCGAAATGAGCAGTTCTTC,CASIPAAGGRNEQFF
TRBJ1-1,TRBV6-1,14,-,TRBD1,TGTGCCAGCAGTGTGGACAGGGTGAACACTGAAGCTTTCTTT,CASSVDRVNTEAFF
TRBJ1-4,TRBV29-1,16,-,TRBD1,TGCAGCGTTGCCGGGACAGGGGAGGAAACTAGGGAAAAACTGTTTTTT,CSVAGTGEETREKLFF
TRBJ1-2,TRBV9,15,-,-,TGTGCCAGCAGCGTAGCTTCGGATTCGACCTATGGCTACACCTTC,CASSVASDSTYGYTF
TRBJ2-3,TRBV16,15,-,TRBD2,TGTGCCAGCAGCGGGACTAGTCGAGGGGGAGATACGCAGTATTTT,CASSGTSRGGDTQYF
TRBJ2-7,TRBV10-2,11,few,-,TGCGCCAGCACAGGGACCTACGAGCAGTACTTC,CASTGTYEQYF
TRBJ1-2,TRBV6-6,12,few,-,TGTGCCAGCGCGGACAGCTGGTATGGCTACACCTTC,CASADSWYGYTF
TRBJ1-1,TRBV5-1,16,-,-,TGCGCCAGCAGGCCTACCCTGGGTGGACTGAACACTGAAGCTTTCTTT,CASRPTLGGLNTEAFF
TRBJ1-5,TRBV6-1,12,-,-,TGTGCCAGCAGTGAAAGGAATCAGCCCCAGCATTTT,CASSERNQPQHF
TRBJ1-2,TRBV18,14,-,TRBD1,TGTGCCAGCTCACTACGAGAAGGGGGCGATGGCTACACCTTC,CASSLREGGDGYTF
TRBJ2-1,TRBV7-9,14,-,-,TGTGCCAGCAGCTTAGCGGGGCCCCACGGTGAGCAGTTCTTC,CASSLAGPHGEQFF
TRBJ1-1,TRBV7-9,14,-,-,TGTGCCAGCAGCAATGCGGTGGTAGTCACTGAAGCTTTCTTT,CASSNAVVVTEAFF
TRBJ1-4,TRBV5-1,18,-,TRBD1,TGCGCCAGCAGCTCTCCCTCAGGGGGCGCGGGGACTAATGAAAAACTGTTTTTT,CASSSPSGGAGTNEKLFF
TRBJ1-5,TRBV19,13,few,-,TGTGCCAGTAGTATAGGTAGGGTTCAGCCCCAGCATTTT,CASSIGRVQPQHF
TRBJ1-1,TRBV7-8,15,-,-,TGTGCCAGCAGCTTAGTTTCGGGCATGAACACTGAAGCTTTCTTT,CASSLVSGMNTEAFF
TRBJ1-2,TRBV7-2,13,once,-,TGTGCCAGCAGCTTAGCAAGCACCTATGGCTACACCTTC,CASSLASTYGYTF
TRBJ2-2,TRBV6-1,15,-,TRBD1,TGTGCCAGCAGTTCGGTACAGGGGACCACCGGGGAGCTGTTTTTT,CASSSVQGTTGELFF
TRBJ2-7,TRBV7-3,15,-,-,TGTGCCAGCAGCCCCCCCGACAGGTACTCCTACGAGCAGTACTTC,CASSPPDRYSYEQYF
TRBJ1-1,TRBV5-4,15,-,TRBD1,TGTGCCAGCAGCTTGGCCCAGGGGGCGATAACTGAAGCTTTCTTT,CASSLAQGAITEAFF